The clone carrying this T cell receptor beta chain was detected many times. TCRdb used MiXCR to reprocess the RT-PCR reads, holding one entry per CDR3 protein. Of 710,000 or so distinct CDR3 sequences in the sample, roughly 14% were seen once. The CDR3 covers 13 residues. Trimming cost V 3 bases and J 7 bases, with 9 bases left between them. The sample originates from a study of response to subunit inactivated influenza vaccine. The chain recombines TRBV12-3 or TRBV12-4 with TRBJ2-2, with D possibly matching TRBD2 (5 bases). The specimen was PBMCs from blood, collected about 12 days after vaccination. This TCR came from a man aged 50 or older who received an inactivated influenza vaccine. CDR3 protein: CASSFRGNGELFF. DNA for the CDR3: TGTGCCAGCAGTTTCCGGGGAAACGGGGAGCTGTTTTTT.